The sequence of this T cell receptor (beta chain) was determined in a study of blood T cell repertoires in COVID-19. Clones were read by immunoSEQ multiplex PCR, and TCRdb kept only the in-frame ones, dropping some. The sample yields over 250,000 clones, about nine tenths seen once. The V gene's germline CDR1 is SGHNT and CDR2 YYREEE (reference sequence). Trimming cost V 3 bases and J 2 bases; bases outside gene matches: 8. The CDR3 covers 15 residues. This chain links TRBV5-4 with TRBJ2-7, with TRBD2 identical over 7 bases. Input material: peripheral blood. This TCR was recovered from a man in his fifties with acute or convalescent COVID-19. CDR3 sequence: CASSWGGATPYEQYF. DNA of the CDR3: TGTGCCAGCAGCTGGGGAGGGGCGACTCCCTACGAGCAGTACTTC.